The subject of this entry is one T cell receptor beta chain. What it binds is unknown. The data were taken from a study of CD8+ T cells in alopecia areata. Regarding the study as a whole: Clonality was higher in lesional than normal scalp, especially in alopecia totalis/universalis. Among the cells sequenced in scalp samples are also the resident alphabeta T cells of normal skin. Between patients, shared TCR sequences were less clear than in mice. This was possibly due in part to HLA diversity in the patient population.

V was clipped by 4 bases and J by 4 bases; unmatched bases: 2. The germline gives CDR1 MNHNY, CDR2 SVGAGI (reference sequence). CDR3 length: 15 amino acids. Peripheral blood samples and lesional scalp punch biopsies were obtained from alopecia areata patients. After isolation, RNA underwent reverse transcription to generate cDNA as the sequencing template. Data came from immunoSEQ multiplex PCR; TCRdb stores just in-frame clones and leaves some out. The sample lists about 130,000 clones; around 49% were seen once. This chain joins TRBV6-6 and TRBJ2-5, with 14 bases aligning to TRBD2. The sequenced sample was CD8+ T cells sorted from blood, obtained at week 0. This sequence originates from a human donor with alopecia areata. CDR3 DNA: TGTGCCAGCAGTTCGGGACTAGCGGGGGCAGAGACCCAGTACTTC. This codes for CASSSGLAGAETQYF.